Listed below are T cell receptor beta chains from one sample, sequenced in a study of CD8 T cells in Susac syndrome. TCRdb independently ran MiXCR on the immunoSEQ multiplex PCR reads; one entry per CDR3 protein. The sample includes approximately 190,000 distinct CDR3 sequences, approximately 94% seen only once; the top ten take 0.1%. The material sequenced was CD4+ T cells from PBMCs. These receptors all stem from a human donor in good health. Each CDR3 is given with its conserved first and last residue. A clone size is listed for some rows: how often the clone was seen (once, few, many), or a class if it is expanded.

>TRBJ1-3|TRBV5-1|-
CASSPVGNAGNTIYF
>TRBJ1-1|TRBV29-1|-
CSVVRGTNTEAFF
>TRBJ2-7|TRBV23-1|-
CASSYSGFYEQYF
>TRBJ2-4|TRBV6-2/TRBV6-3|-
CASSSPDRLAGNKNIQYF
>TRBJ1-1|TRBV9|-
CASSVVSSTEAFF
>TRBJ2-2|TRBV2|-
CASLPDRGTGELFF
>TRBJ1-1|TRBV7-2|-
CASSLEAGRTEAFF
>TRBJ2-5|TRBV5-4|-
CASSEQTSGKETQYF
>TRBJ2-5|TRBV11-2|-
CASSSTTGETQYF
>TRBJ2-2|TRBV29-1|-
CSVRQGVNTGELFF
>TRBJ2-1|TRBV6-5|once
CASSYKTSGAYNEQFF
>TRBJ1-2|TRBV30|-
CAWTRLTGPYGYTF
>TRBJ2-7|TRBV19|-
CASSILNEQYF
>TRBJ2-5|TRBV6-6|-
CASSYSNARGETQYF
>TRBJ2-1|TRBV7-3|-
CASSLYGGSGNEQFF
>TRBJ2-7|TRBV29-1|-
CSVSKGDPSYEQYF